A single sample is the source of the 10 T cell receptor beta chains below, sequenced in a study of blood T cell repertoires in COVID-19. The repertoire was sequenced with immunoSEQ multiplex PCR; TCRdb's copy has only in-frame clones and lacks some. In the table there are some 300,000 clones, roughly 90% of which are singletons. Sequencing input: PBMCs or T cells enriched from blood (not recorded which). Receptor source: a woman in her forties or fifties who had been exposed to COVID-19.

This chain joins TRBV5-1 and TRBJ2-5; 14 bases match TRBD2. CDR1 is SGHRS, CDR2 YFSETQ, per germline. V lost 4 bases and J lost 2; bases outside the gene matches: 4. This CDR3 contains 16 residues. The CDR3 DNA is TGCGCCAGCAGCCCGGGACTAGCGGGGGAACAAGAGACCCAGTACTTC. Protein product: CASSPGLAGEQETQYF.

V is TRBV2 and J is TRBJ2-7; 9 bases match TRBD1. J lost 6 bases, V lost 1 base, and 1 base had no gene match. The CDR3 runs to 13 residues. The V gene's germline CDR1 is SNHLY and CDR2 FYNNEI. This CDR3 is CASSEDRGREQYF. The CDR3 DNA reads as TGTGCCAGCAGTGAAGACAGGGGGCGCGAGCAGTACTTC.

The chain joins TRBV30 to TRBJ1-1, with unresolved D. The CDR3 covers 12 residues. The germline CDR1 and CDR2 sequences are GTSNPN and SVGIG (reference sequence). With 3 bases removed from V and 5 bases from J, the gap between germline ends came to 10 bases. The CDR3 DNA follows: TGTGCCTGGAGCCCACTCGGGACTGAAGCTTTCTTT. Its protein product is CAWSPLGTEAFF.

J is TRBJ1-5 and V is TRBV19, with 7 bases fitting TRBD1. The CDR3 consists of 16 residues. The J segment lost 0 bases and the V segment lost 5 bases, leaving 7 bases of the junction unmatched. In germline, CDR1 is LNHDA, CDR2 SQIVND (reference sequence). The CDR3 DNA reads TGTGCCAGTAGTGACCCGGGGACAGATAGCAATCAGCCCCAGCATTTT. It translates to CASSDPGTDSNQPQHF.

V is TRBV30 and J is TRBJ2-1; tentative D call: TRBD1 (6 bases). V lost 4 bases, J lost 5 bases, and 18 bases lay in between. The CDR3 length is 15 residues. Germline-derived CDR1 and CDR2 are GTSNPN and SVGIG (reference sequence). The CDR3: CAWNPMTGTDNEQFF. The DNA of the CDR3 is TGTGCCTGGAACCCTATGACAGGAACGGACAATGAGCAGTTCTTC.

The J gene is TRBJ1-1, the V gene TRBV12-3 or TRBV12-4; TRBD1 matches at 9 bases. The J segment lost 12 bases and the V segment lost 4 bases, leaving 6 bases of the junction unmatched. The CDR3 has 12 residues. The CDR3 DNA reads as TGTGCCAGCAGTTGGACAGGGGAGTTTACTTTCTTT. This gives the protein CASSWTGEFTFF.

This clone occurred once. V and J are TRBV28 and TRBJ2-3; 7 bases are shared with TRBD2. CDR1 MDHEN and CDR2 SYDVKM come from the germline V gene. The CDR3 runs to 16 residues. Trimming removed 2 bases from V and 5 bases from J; junction bases left unmatched: 10. The CDR3 here is CASSLQRAGPLDTQYF. The CDR3 coding sequence is TGTGCCAGCAGTTTACAGAGAGCGGGGCCACTAGATACGCAGTATTTT.

V usage is TRBV6-1 and J usage is TRBJ1-2; unclear D gene. The CDR3 loop spans 13 amino acids. Trimming pared 1 base from V and 8 bases from J, leaving 11 bases between. In germline, CDR1 is MNHNS, CDR2 SASEGT. In DNA form, the CDR3 reads TGTGCCAGCAGTGAAGAAATAGCTTGGGGCTACACCTTC. It specifies CASSEEIAWGYTF.

The chain employs TRBV7-8 and TRBJ2-3; possibly TRBD1 for D (6 bases). CDR3 length: 21 residues. V lost 5 bases to trimming and J lost 4 bases, with 34 bases between them. Per the germline V gene, CDR1 is SGHVS and CDR2 is FQNEAQ. CDR3 DNA: TGTGCCAGCAGCCCCCCGGGCAGGGGCCCCGACGTCTTACCGCGAGCAGATACGCAGTATTTT. This sequence encodes CASSPPGRGPDVLPRADTQYF. Combining the CDR3 with reference TRBV7-8 and TRBJ2-3 gives the whole variable domain GAGVSQSPRYKVAKRGQDVALRCDPISGHVSLFWYQQALGQGPEFLTYFQNEAQLDKSGLPSDRFFAERPEGSVSTLKIQRTQQEDSAVYLCASSPPGRGPDVLPRADTQYFGPGTRLTVL.

This clone appeared a single time. The rearrangement links TRBV7-9 to TRBJ1-6; D is unresolved. Germline V lookup: CDR1 SEHNR, CDR2 FQNEAQ (reference sequence). CDR3 length: 13 amino acids. Trimming removed 1 base at V and 14 bases at J, with 12 bases between. The CDR3 region has the DNA TGTGCCAGCAGCTTAGACACCGCTGGCTCCCTCCACTTT. Amino acids: CASSLDTAGSLHF.